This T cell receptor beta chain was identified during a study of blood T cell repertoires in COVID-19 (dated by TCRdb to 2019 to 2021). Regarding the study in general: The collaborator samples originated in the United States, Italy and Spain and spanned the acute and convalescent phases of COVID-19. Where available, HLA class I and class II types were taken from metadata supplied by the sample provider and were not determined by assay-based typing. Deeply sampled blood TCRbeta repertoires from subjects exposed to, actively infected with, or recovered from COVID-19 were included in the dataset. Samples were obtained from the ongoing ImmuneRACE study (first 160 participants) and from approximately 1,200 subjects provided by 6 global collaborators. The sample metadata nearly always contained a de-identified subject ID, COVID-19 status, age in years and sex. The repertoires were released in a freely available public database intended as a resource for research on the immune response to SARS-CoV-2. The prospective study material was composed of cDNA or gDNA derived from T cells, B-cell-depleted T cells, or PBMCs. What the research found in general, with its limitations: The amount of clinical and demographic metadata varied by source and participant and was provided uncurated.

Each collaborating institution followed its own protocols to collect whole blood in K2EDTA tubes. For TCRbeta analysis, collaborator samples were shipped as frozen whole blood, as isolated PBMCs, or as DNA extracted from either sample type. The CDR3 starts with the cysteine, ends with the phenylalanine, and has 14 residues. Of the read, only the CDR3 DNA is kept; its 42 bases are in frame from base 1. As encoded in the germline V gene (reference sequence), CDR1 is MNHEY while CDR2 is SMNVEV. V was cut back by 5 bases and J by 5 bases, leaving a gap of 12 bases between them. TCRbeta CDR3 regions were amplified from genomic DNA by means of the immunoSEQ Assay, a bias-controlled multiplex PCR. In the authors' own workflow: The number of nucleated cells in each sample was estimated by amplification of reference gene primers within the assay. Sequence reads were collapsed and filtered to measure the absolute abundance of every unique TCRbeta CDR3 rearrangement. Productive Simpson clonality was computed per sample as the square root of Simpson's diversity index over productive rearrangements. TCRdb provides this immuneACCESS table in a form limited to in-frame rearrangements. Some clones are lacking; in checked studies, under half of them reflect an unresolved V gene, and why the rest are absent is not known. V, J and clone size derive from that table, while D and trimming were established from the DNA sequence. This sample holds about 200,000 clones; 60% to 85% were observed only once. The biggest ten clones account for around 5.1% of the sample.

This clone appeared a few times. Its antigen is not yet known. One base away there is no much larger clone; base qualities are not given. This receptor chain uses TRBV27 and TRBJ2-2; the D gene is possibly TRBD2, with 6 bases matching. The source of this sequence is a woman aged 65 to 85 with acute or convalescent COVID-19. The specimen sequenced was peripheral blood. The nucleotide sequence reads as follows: TGTGCCAGCAGTCTGACTAGACCAACCGGGGAGCTGTTTTTT. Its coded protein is CASSLTRPTGELFF.